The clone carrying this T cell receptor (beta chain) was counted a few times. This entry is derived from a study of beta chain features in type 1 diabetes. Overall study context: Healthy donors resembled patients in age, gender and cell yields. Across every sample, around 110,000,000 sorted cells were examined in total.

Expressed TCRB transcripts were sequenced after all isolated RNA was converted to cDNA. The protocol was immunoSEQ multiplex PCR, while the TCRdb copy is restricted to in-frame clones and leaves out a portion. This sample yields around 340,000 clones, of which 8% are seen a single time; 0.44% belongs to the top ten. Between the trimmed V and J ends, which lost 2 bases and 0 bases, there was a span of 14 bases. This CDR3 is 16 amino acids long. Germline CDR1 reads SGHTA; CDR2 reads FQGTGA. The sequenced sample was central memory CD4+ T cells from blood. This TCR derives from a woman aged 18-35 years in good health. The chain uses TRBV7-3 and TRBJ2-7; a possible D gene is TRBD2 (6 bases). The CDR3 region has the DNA TGTGCCAGCAGCTTAGGGGTATCGGGAGTCTCCTACGAGCAGTACTTC. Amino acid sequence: CASSLGVSGVSYEQYF.